These T cell receptor beta chains were read from a single sample in a study of identical twins. TCRdb re-called the 5' RACE reads through MiXCR, storing one row per CDR3 protein. The table has approximately 1.8 million distinct CDR3 sequences, roughly 35% seen once. The specimen was cord blood. The source of these receptors is a newborn girl in good health. CDR3s leave out the opening cysteine and the closing phenylalanine or tryptophan. Not all rows give a size; the values are once, few, many and, for expanded clones, a class.

clone_size | v_call | cdr3_aa
many | TRBV20-1 | SARISTDTQY
NA | TRBV5-1 | ASSLLTVAYEQY
many | TRBV3-1 | ASRLRDGDYYEQY
NA | TRBV24-1 | ATDREETQY
NA | TRBV3-1 | ASSQDLREAGELF
once | TRBV12-3/TRBV12-4 | ASSRGSRGGADTQY
NA | TRBV5-1 | ASSLDGTRGYEQY
few | TRBV13 | ASSTSGDGYT
NA | TRBV21-1 | ASSGLAEQF
NA | TRBV4-1 | ASSQPRDSDTQY
few | TRBV4-1 | ASSHGGFDRVREPQH
few | TRBV11-2 | ASSLMEVSYNEQF
few | TRBV7-7 | ASGLGTGELF
once | TRBV7-6 | ASSSNQPGRNTEAF
NA | TRBV10-3 | AISEFGWGGEQF
few | TRBV29-1 | SVEHPGPRSYEQY
NA | TRBV29-1 | SVGGAGGAGDTEAF
NA | TRBV20-1 | SARNYWGTTGTQY
many | TRBV12-3/TRBV12-4 | ASSAPTSGGTDTQY
few | TRBV6-2/TRBV6-3 | ASSYRSGYT
NA | TRBV10-2 | ASSPDQREQY
NA | TRBV5-1 | ASSSSDAGELF
NA | TRBV4-1 | ASSHLDRGSTDTQY
few | TRBV20-1 | SATKGRNQPQH
few | TRBV20-1 | SARGGSGRVETQY
NA | TRBV7-2 | ASSVKTGTEAF
few | TRBV6-6 | ASSYSKGGGDEKLF
NA | TRBV9 | ASSVLAGAPDTQY